This record looks at one T cell receptor beta chain sequence and its context. CDR1 and CDR2 from the germline V gene are SGDLS and YYNGEE. This CDR3 has 16 residues. TCRdb reprocessed the 5' RACE reads, with one entry per CDR3 protein and no DNA. In all, the sample yields fewer than 400,000 distinct CDR3 sequences. This record comes from a study of T cells expressing NK-cell markers. Study information: Seven HCMV-seropositive donors and one seronegative donor made up the eight sequenced donors.

What was sequenced was blood T cells: a sorted CD56 or NKG2C T cell subset, CD4+ or CD8+ T cells, or bulk PBMC T cells (not recorded which). The genes are TRBV9 and TRBJ2-3; the D call of TRBD1 rests on TCRdb alone, since no DNA is present to check it. The source is a woman between 50 and 59 years old in good health. CDR3 amino acids: CASSVGYRGHTDTQYF.